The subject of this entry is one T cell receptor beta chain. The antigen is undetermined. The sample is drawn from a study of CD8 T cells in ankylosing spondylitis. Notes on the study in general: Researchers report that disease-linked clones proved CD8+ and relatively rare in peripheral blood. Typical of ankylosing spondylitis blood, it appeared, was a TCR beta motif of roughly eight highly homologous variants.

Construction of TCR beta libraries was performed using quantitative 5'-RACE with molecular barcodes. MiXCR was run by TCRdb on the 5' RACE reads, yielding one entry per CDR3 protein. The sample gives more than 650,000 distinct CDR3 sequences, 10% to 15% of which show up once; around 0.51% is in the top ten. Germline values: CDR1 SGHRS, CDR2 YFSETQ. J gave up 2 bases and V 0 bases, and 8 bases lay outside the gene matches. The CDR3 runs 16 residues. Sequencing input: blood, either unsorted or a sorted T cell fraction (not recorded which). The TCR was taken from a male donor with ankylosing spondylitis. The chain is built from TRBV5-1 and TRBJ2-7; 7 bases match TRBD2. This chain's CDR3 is CASSLAMTGGPYEQYF. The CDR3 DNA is TGCGCCAGCAGCTTGGCCATGACGGGAGGACCCTACGAGCAGTACTTC.